This TCR beta chain was captured in a study of cytomegalovirus exposure and HLA in healthy donors. Comments on this clone: Its antigen remains unknown.

The study, taken as a whole, reports: V- and J-gene trimming of TCR beta was linked (in a later analysis) to a missense DCLRE1C variant. Within the data, a cluster of highly shared sequence variants was likely a sequencing artifact. The only immune exposure information that was available was CMV serostatus.

Trimming took off 5 bases at V and 4 bases at J, with 15 bases between the two ends. Germline CDR1 is KGHSH and CDR2 is LQKENI. The CDR3 runs to 16 residues. The PCR employed 60 Vbeta primers together with 13 Jbeta primers. Data came from immunoSEQ multiplex PCR; TCRdb stores just in-frame clones and leaves some out. This sample yields some 96,000 clones, of which over 60% are seen a single time; about 8.3% belongs to the top ten. The donors comprised healthy bone marrow donors. This clonotype originated in a female donor in good health and CMV-seronegative. The source material was PBMCs. The chain combines TRBV18 with TRBJ1-6; D may be TRBD1 (5 bases). The CDR3 DNA reads as TGTGCCAGCTCAAGCTTTGTACAGGAATATAATTCACCCCTCCACTTT. Translating gives CASSSFVQEYNSPLHF.